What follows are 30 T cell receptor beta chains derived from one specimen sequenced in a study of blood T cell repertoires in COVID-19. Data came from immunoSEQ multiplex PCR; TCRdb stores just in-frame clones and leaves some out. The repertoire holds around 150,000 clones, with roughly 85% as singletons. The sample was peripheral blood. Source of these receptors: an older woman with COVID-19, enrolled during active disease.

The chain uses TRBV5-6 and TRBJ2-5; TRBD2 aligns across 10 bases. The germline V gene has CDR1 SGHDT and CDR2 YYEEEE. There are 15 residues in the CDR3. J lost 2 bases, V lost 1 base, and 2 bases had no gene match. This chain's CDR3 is CASSLSSGGQETQYF. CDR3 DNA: TGTGCCAGCAGCTTGAGTAGCGGGGGGCAAGAGACCCAGTACTTC.

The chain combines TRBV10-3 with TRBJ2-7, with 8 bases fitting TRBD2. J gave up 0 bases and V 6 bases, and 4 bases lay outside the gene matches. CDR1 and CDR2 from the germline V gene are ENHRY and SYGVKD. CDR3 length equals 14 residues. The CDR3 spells CAIRTSADSYEQYF. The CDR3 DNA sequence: TGTGCCATCAGGACTAGCGCCGACTCCTACGAGCAGTACTTC.

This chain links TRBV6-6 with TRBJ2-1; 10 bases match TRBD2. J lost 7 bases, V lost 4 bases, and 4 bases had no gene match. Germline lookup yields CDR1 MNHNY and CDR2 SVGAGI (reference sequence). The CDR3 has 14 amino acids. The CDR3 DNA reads TGTGCCAGCAGTTCTGAGCGGGAGGGGAATGAGCAGTTCTTC. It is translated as CASSSEREGNEQFF.

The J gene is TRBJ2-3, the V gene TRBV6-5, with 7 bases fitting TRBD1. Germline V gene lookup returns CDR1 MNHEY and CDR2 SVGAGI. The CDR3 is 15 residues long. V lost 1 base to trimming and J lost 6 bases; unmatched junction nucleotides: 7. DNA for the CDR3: TGTGCCAGCAGTTACTTGAATACAGGGGCGGATACGCAGTATTTT. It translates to CASSYLNTGADTQYF.

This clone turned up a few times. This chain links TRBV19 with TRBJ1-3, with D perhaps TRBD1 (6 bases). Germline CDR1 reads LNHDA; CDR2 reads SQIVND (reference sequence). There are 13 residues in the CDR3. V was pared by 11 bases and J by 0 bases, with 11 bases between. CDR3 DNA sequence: TGTGCCGTCCAACAGGGCTCTGGAAACACCATATATTTT. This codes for CAVQQGSGNTIYF.

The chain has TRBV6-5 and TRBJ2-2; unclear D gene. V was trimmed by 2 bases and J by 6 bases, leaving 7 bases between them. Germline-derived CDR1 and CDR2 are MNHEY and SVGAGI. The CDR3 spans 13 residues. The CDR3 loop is CASSYMRAGELFF. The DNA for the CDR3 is TGTGCCAGCAGTTACATGAGAGCCGGGGAGCTGTTTTTT.

The CDR3 DNA is TGTGCCAGCAGTCGTCAGGGGACAGGGTTGACTGAAGCTTTCTTT. Translation gives CASSRQGTGLTEAFF. The V call is TRBV28, the J call TRBJ1-1, with 9 bases that match TRBD1. This CDR3 region has 15 residues. The trim removed 5 bases at V and 5 bases at J, leaving 9 bases unmatched. Germline lookup yields CDR1 MDHEN and CDR2 SYDVKM.

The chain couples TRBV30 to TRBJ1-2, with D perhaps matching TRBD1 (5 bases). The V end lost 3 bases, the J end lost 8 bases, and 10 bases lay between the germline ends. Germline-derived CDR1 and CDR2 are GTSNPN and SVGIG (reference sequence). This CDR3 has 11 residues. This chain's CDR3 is CAWRGASGYTF. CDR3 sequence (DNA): TGTGCCTGGAGAGGGGCGTCCGGCTACACCTTC.

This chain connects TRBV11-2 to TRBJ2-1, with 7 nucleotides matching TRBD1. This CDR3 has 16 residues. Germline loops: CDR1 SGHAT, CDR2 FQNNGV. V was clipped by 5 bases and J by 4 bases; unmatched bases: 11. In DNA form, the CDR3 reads TGTGCCAGCAGCCAAGCGACAGGGAGAATGTACAATGAGCAGTTCTTC. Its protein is CASSQATGRMYNEQFF.

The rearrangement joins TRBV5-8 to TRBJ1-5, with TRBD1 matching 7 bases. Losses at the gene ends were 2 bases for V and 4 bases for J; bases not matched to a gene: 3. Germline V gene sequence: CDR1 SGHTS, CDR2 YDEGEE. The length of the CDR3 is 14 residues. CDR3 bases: TGTGCCAGCAGCTTCCGGGGACAGAATCAGCCCCAGCATTTT. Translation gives CASSFRGQNQPQHF.

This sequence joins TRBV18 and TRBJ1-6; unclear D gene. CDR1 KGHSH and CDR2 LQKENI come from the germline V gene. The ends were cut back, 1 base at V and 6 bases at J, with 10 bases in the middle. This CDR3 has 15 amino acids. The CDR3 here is CASSPREGTNSPLHF. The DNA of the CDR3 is TGTGCCAGCTCACCACGGGAGGGAACTAATTCACCCCTCCACTTT.

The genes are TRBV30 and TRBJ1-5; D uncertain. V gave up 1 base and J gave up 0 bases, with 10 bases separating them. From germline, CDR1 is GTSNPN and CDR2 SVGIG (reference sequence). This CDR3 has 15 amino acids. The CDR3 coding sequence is TGTGCCTGGAGTGACGGAGTGAATAGCAATCAGCCCCAGCATTTT. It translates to CAWSDGVNSNQPQHF. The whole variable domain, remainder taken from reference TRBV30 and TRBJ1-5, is SQTIHQWPATLVQPVGSPLSLECTVEGTSNPNLYWYRQAAGRGLQLLFYSVGIGQISSEVPQNLSASRPQDRQFILSSKKLLLSDSGFYLCAWSDGVNSNQPQHFGDGTRLSIL.

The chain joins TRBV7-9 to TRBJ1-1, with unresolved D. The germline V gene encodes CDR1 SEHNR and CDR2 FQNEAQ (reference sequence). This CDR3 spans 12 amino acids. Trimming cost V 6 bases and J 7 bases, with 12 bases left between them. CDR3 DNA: TGTGCCAGCAGACGTACCTCGGTTGAAGCTTTCTTT. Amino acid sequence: CASRRTSVEAFF.

CDR3 residues: CASSPQGVGSPLHF. The CDR3 nucleotides are TGTGCCAGCTCACCACAGGGGGTAGGTTCACCCCTCCACTTT. The chain joins TRBV18 to TRBJ1-6; weak D call: TRBD1 (6 bases). The CDR3 extends over 14 amino acids. Germline CDR1 and CDR2: KGHSH and LQKENI. Trimming cost V 1 base and J 9 bases, with 10 bases left between them. Looking up the rest from reference TRBV18 and TRBJ1-6 gives the full variable domain: NAGVMQNPRHLVRRRGQEARLRCSPMKGHSHVYWYRQLPEEGLKFMVYLQKENIIDESGMPKERFSAEFPKEGPSILRIQQVVRGDSAAYFCASSPQGVGSPLHFGNGTRLTVT.

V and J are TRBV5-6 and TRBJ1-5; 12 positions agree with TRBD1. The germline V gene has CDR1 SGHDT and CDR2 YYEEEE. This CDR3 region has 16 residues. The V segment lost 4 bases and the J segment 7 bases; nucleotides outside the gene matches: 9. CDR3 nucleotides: TGTGCCAGCAGCCTTGGGACAGGGGGCAGAAACCAGCCCCAGCATTTT. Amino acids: CASSLGTGGRNQPQHF.

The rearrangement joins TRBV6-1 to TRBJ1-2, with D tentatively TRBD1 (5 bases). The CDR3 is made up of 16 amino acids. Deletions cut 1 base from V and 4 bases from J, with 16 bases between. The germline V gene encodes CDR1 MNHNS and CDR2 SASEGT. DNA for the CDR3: TGTGCCAGCAGTGAAGAGGTTAGACAGCTTGTCTATGGCTACACCTTC. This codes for CASSEEVRQLVYGYTF.

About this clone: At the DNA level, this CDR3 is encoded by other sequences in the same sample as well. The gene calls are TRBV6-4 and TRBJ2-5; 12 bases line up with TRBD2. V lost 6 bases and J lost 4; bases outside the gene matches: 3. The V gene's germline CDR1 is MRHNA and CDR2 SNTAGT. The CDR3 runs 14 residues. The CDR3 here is CASSPTSGGETQYF. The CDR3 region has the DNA TGTGCCAGCAGCCCGACTAGCGGGGGAGAGACCCAGTACTTC.

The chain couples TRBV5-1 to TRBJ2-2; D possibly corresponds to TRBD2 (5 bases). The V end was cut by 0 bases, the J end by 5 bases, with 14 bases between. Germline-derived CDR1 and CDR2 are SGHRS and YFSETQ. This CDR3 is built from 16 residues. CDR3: CASSLDGVVGTGELFF. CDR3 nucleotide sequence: TGCGCCAGCAGCTTGGACGGGGTCGTCGGAACCGGGGAGCTGTTTTTT.

CDR3 loop: CASSSQNYGYTF. The CDR3, as DNA: TGTGCCAGCAGCTCCCAAAACTATGGCTACACCTTC. The gene calls are TRBV5-4 and TRBJ1-2; D unclear. Looked up from germline, CDR1 is SGHNT and CDR2 is YYREEE (reference sequence). V was pared by 3 bases and J by 2 bases, with 5 bases between. The CDR3 spans 12 residues.

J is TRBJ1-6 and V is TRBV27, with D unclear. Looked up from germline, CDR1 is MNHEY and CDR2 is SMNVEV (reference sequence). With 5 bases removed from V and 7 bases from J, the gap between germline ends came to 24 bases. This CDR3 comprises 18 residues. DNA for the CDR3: TGTGCCAGCAGTACCTCCCCGGCGGTGCCTAGAGGGAATTCACCCCTCCACTTT. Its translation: CASSTSPAVPRGNSPLHF.

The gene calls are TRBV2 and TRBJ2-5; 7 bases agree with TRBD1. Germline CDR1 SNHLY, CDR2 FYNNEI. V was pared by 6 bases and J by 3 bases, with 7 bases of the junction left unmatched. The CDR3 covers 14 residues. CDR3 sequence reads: CASRPGTVKETQYF. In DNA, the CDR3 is TGTGCCAGCAGACCCGGGACAGTCAAAGAGACCCAGTACTTC.

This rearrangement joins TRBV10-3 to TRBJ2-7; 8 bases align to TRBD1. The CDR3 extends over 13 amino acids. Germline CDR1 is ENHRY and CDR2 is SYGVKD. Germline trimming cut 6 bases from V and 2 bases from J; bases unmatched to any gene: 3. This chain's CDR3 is CAIRGQATYEQYV. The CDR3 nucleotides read TGTGCCATCAGGGGACAGGCGACCTACGAGCAGTACGTC.

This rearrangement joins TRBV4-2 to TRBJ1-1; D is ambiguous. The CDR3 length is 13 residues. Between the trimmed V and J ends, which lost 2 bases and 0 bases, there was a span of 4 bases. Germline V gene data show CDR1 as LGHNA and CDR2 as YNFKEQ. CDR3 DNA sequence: TGTGCCAGCAGCCAACAGTTGAACACTGAAGCTTTCTTT. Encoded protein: CASSQQLNTEAFF.

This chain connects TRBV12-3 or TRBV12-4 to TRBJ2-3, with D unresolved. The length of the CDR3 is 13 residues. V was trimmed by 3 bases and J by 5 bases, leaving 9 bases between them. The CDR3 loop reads CASSLGSLDTQYF. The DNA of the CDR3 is TGTGCCAGCAGTTTGGGCTCGCTAGATACGCAGTATTTT.

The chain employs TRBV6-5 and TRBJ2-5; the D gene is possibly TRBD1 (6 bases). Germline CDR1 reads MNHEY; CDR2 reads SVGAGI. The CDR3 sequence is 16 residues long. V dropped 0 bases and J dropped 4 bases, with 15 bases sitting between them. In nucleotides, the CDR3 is TGTGCCAGCAGTTACTCGCAGGCAGGGGTTGGAGAGACCCAGTACTTC. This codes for CASSYSQAGVGETQYF.

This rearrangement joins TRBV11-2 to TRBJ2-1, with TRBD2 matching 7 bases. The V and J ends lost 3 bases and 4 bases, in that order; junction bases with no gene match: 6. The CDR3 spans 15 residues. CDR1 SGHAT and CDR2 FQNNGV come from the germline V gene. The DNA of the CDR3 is TGTGCCAGCAGCTTTTCTAGCGGCGATTACAATGAGCAGTTCTTC. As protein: CASSFSSGDYNEQFF.

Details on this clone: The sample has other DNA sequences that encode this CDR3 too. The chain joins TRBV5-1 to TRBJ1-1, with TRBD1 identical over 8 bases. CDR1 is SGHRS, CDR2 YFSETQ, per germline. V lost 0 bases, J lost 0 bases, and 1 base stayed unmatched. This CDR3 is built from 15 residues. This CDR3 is CASSLGTGLNTEAFF. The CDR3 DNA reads TGCGCCAGCAGCTTGGGGACAGGGCTGAACACTGAAGCTTTCTTT.

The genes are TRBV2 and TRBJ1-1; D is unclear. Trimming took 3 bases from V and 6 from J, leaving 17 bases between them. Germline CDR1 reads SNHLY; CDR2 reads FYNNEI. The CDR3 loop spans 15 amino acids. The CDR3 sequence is CASSDRLPGSAEAFF. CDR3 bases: TGTGCCAGCAGTGACAGGTTACCAGGTTCCGCTGAAGCTTTCTTT. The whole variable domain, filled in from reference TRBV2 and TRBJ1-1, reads EPEVTQTPSHQVTQMGQEVILRCVPISNHLYFYWYRQILGQKVEFLVSFYNNEISEKSEIFDDQFSVERPDGSNFTLKIRSTKLEDSAMYFCASSDRLPGSAEAFFGQGTRLTVV.

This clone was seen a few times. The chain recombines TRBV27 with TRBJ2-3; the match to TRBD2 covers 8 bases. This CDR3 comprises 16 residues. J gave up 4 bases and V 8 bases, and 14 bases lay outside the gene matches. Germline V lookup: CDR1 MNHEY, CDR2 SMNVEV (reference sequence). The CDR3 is CASARGAGGFADTQYF. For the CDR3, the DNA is TGTGCCAGCGCAAGGGGGGCGGGAGGATTTGCAGATACGCAGTATTTT.

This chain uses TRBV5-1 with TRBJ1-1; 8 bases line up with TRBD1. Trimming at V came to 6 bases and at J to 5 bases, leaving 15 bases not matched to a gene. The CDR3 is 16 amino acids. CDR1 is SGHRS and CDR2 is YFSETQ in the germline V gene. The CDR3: CASTYRAGTGNTEAFF. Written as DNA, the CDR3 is TGCGCCAGCACATACCGGGCCGGGACAGGTAATACTGAAGCTTTCTTT.